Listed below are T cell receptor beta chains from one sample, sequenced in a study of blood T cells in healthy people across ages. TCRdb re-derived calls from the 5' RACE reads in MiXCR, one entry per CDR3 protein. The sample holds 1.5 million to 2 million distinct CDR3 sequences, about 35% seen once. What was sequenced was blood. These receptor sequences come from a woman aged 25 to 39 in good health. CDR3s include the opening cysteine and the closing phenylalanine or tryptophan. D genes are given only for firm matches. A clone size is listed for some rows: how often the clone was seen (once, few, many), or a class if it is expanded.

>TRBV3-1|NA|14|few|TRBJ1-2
TGTGCCAGCAGCCAAGATAACTCGGGGCACGGCTACACCTTC
CASSQDNSGHGYTF
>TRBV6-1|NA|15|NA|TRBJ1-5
TGTGCCGGCAGTGAAGGGGTAGCGGCCCCGGGGCCCCAGCATTTT
CAGSEGVAAPGPQHF
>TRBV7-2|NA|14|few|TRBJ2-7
TGTGCCAGCAGCTTCGGTTCCGGACCCTACGAGCAGTACTTC
CASSFGSGPYEQYF
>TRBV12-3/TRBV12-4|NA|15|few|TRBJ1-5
TGTGCCAGCAGTTTGTCAGCAGATAGCAATCAGCCCCAGCATTTT
CASSLSADSNQPQHF
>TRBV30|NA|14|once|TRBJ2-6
TGTGCCTGGAAGGTCCCAGCTGGGGCCAACGTCCTGACTTTC
CAWKVPAGANVLTF
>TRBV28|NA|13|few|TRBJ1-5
TGTGCCAGCAAGGCAGGTCGGAATCAGCCCCAGCATTTT
CASKAGRNQPQHF
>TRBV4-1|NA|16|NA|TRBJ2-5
TGCGCCAGCAGCCAAGGGGGGGAAGCGTACCAAGAGACCCAGTACTTC
CASSQGGEAYQETQYF
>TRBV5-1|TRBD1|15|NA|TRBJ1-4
TGCGCCAGCAGCGCGGCCGGGACAGGGGGTGAAAAACTGTTTTTT
CASSAAGTGGEKLFF
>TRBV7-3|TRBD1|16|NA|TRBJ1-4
TGTGCCAGCAGCTCCGCCGGGACAGGGGAGAATGAAAAACTGTTTTTT
CASSSAGTGENEKLFF
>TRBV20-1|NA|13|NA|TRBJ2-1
TGCAGTGCTAAACGGGTGAACAGCAATGAGCAGTTCTTC
CSAKRVNSNEQFF
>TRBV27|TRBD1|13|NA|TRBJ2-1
TGTGCCAGCAGTTTCTCGGGGACAGCGAAGCAGTTCTTC
CASSFSGTAKQFF
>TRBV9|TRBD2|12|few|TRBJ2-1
TGTGCCAGCAGCGCCGGGGGGGTTGAGCAGTTCTTC
CASSAGGVEQFF
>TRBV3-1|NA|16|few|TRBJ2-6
TGTGCCAGCAGCCAAGATCCGGCGGCTGGGGCCAACGTCCTGACTTTC
CASSQDPAAGANVLTF
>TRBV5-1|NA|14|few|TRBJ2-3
TGCGCCAGCAAGGGTCCAGGGAAGACAGATACGCAGTATTTT
CASKGPGKTDTQYF
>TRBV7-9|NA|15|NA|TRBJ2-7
TGTGCCAGCAGCTTAAACGCAGGCCCGAACTACGAGCAGTACTTC
CASSLNAGPNYEQYF
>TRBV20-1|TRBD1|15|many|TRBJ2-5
TGCAGTGCTAGAGACAGTACAGGGGCCGGGGAGACCCAGTACTTC
CSARDSTGAGETQYF
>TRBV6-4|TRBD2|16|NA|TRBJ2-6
TGTGCCAGCAGTCACTACGGGGGGGCTGGGGCCAACGTCCTGACTTTC
CASSHYGGAGANVLTF
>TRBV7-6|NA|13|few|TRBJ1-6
TGTGCCAGCTCAGATGGGGTCGGTTCACCCCTCCACTTT
CASSDGVGSPLHF
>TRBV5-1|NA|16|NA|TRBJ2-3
TGCGCCAGCAGTCCCTTGCAATCCCCTAGCACAGATACGCAGTATTTT
CASSPLQSPSTDTQYF
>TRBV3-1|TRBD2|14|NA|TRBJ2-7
TGTGCCAGCAGCCACGGCAGCGGGGGCTACGAGCAGTACTTC
CASSHGSGGYEQYF
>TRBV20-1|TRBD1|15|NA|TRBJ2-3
TGCAGGGGGGGCAGGACAGGGGGCTTCACAGATACGCAGTATTTT
CRGGRTGGFTDTQYF
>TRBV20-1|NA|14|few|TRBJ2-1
TGCAGTGCTAGCCGATCGCCCGTTCACAATGAGCAGTTCTTC
CSASRSPVHNEQFF
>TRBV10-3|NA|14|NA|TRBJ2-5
TGTGCCATCGGTGACGGCGGGTTGAAAGAGACCCAGTACTTC
CAIGDGGLKETQYF
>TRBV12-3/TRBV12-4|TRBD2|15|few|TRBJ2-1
TGTGCCAGCATCCTAAGCGGGGGGGCCTACGGTGAGCAGTTCTTC
CASILSGGAYGEQFF
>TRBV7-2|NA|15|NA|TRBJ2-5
TGTGCCAGCAGCTTAGTAGGGGCAGTCCAAGAGACCCAGTACTTC
CASSLVGAVQETQYF
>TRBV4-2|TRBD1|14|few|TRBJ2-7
TGTGCCAGCAGCCAGACAGGGTACAGCGACGAGCAGTACTTC
CASSQTGYSDEQYF
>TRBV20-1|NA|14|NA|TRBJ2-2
TGCAGTGCTAATCATGATGCGAACACCGGGGAGCTGTTTTTT
CSANHDANTGELFF
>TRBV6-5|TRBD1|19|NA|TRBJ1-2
TGTGCCAGCAGTTACAGGATCGGGACCCCGGGACAGTCTAACTATGGCTACACCTTC
CASSYRIGTPGQSNYGYTF
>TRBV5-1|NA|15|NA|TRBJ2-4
TGCGCCAGCAGCATCTCGCCGTCCGCCCCGAACATTCAGTACTTC
CASSISPSAPNIQYF
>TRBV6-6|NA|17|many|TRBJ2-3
TGTGCCAGCAGTTACCCATACCTGGAGCAGGGCACAGATACGCAGTATTTT
CASSYPYLEQGTDTQYF
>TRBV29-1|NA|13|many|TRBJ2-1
TGCAGCGTTGGGGGGTCTATTAGCGATGAGCAGTTCTTC
CSVGGSISDEQFF
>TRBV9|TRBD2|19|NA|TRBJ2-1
TGTGCCAGCAGCGTAGAAGGCAGCGGGGGCCCCAGCTCCTACAATGAGCAGTTCTTC
CASSVEGSGGPSSYNEQFF
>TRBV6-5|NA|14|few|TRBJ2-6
TGTGCCAGCAGCCAACGGACTGGGGCCAACGTCCTGACTTTC
CASSQRTGANVLTF
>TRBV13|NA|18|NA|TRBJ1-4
TGTGCCAGCAGCTTAGGCATACCGACAATGTCAACTAATGAAAAACTGTTTTTT
CASSLGIPTMSTNEKLFF
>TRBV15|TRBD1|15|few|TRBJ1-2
TGTGCCACCAGCAGAAACCGGGACAGTAACTATGGCTACACCTTC
CATSRNRDSNYGYTF
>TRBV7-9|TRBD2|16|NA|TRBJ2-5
TGTGCCAGCAGTTTCGCATTAGCGGGGCTACAAGAGACCCAGTACTTC
CASSFALAGLQETQYF
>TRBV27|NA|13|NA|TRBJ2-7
TGTGCCAGCAGACGCCAGACAGATTACGAGCAGTACTTC
CASRRQTDYEQYF
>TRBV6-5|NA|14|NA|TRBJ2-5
TGTGCCAGCAGTTACCGAACAGGGCTCGATGAGCAGTACTTC
CASSYRTGLDEQYF
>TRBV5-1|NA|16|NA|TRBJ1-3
TGCGCCAGCAGCGCCGGGACAAGGGGCTCTGGAAACACCATATATTTT
CASSAGTRGSGNTIYF
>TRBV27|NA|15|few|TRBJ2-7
TGTGCCAGCTCTCTAACTGACAGACAGGGAGGGGAGCAGTACTTC
CASSLTDRQGGEQYF
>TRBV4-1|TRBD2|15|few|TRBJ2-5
TGCGCCAGCAGCCCGCTAAAAGAGGTACTAGCGGAGCAGTACTTC
CASSPLKEVLAEQYF
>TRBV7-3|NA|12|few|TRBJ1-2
TGTGCCAGCAGCAATGAGGGGACTGGCTACACCTTC
CASSNEGTGYTF
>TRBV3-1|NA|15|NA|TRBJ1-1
TGTGCCAGCAGCCAAGAGTTAGTAATTGGGACTGAAGCTTTCTTT
CASSQELVIGTEAFF
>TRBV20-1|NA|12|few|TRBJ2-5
TGCAGTCCAAATGACGGGTCGGAGACCCAGTACTTC
CSPNDGSETQYF
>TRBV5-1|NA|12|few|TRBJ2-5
TGCGCCAGCAGGGAGGAAGGAGGGACCCGGTACTTC
CASREEGGTRYF
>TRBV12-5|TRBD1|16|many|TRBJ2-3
TGTGCTAGTGGTCCGGGGACAGGGAAGTTGGCAGATACGCAGTATTTT
CASGPGTGKLADTQYF
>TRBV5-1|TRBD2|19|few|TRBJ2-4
TGCGCCAGCAGCTTAATCCGTGAGCGGGAGGTCATAGCCAAAAACATTCAGTACTTC
CASSLIREREVIAKNIQYF
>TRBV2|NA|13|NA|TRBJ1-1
TGTGCCAGCAGTGGTACCCTTAAGGGTGAAGCTTTCTTT
CASSGTLKGEAFF
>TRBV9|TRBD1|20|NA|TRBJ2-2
TGTGCCAGCAGCCCAAAAAGTCCACTGGGACAGGGCGTAAACACCGGGGAGCTGTTTTTT
CASSPKSPLGQGVNTGELFF
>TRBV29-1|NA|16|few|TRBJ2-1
TGCAGCGTCGTGGATTGGGAGGGGGGGGTCTCGAATGAGCAGTTCTTC
CSVVDWEGGVSNEQFF
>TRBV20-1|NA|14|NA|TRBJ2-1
TGCAGTGCTATTAGGCCTAGTGGGGGGCATGAGCAGTTCTTC
CSAIRPSGGHEQFF
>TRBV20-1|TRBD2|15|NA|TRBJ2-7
TGCAGTGCTAGAGGGGGGGGAGGGGCCTACAATGAGCAGTACTTC
CSARGGGGAYNEQYF
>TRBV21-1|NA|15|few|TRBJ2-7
TGTGCCAGCAGCAAATCTGGGATACTCCTTTACGAGCAGTACTTC
CASSKSGILLYEQYF
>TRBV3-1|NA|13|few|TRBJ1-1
TGTGCCAGCAGCCTCGGAATGAGCACTGAAGCTTTCTTT
CASSLGMSTEAFF
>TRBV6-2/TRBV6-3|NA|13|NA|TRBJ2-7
TGTGCCAGCAGCGTCGGGCATACCTACGAGCAGTACTTC
CASSVGHTYEQYF